This T cell receptor beta chain came from a study of identical twins. Findings and limits, study-wide: Reduced insertions were recorded for abundant cord blood beta clonotypes, with no such pattern in memory repertoires.

From the 5' RACE reads, TCRdb called clonotypes with MiXCR, one entry per CDR3 protein. The sample gives around 530,000 distinct CDR3 sequences, roughly 15% of which show up once; roughly 0.43% is in the top ten. A note on this clonotype: Its antigen is not identified.

The same data also went into a second study, on yellow fever vaccine responses in identical twins. That source notes: Twins reportedly had a vaccine T cell response that seemed partly convergent, partly personalized.

This TCR derives from a woman aged 18-29 years in good health. Sequences were obtained from CD4+ T cells sorted from blood.

In nucleotides, the CDR3 is TGTGCCAGCACCCAATGGGGTGCTGGGGCCAACGTCCTGACTTTC. Amino acid sequence: CASTQWGAGANVLTF. The chain links TRBV12-3 or TRBV12-4 to TRBJ2-6; D uncertain. V lost 7 bases and J 2 bases, leaving 12 bases between the germline ends. The CDR3 has 15 residues.